These 15 T cell receptor beta chains came from one sample sequenced in a study of cytomegalovirus exposure and HLA in healthy donors. Researchers ran the PCR with 60 Vbeta and 13 Jbeta primers. Method: immunoSEQ multiplex PCR; TCRdb's copy keeps in-frame clones and lacks some. The sample contains under 150,000 clones, roughly three quarters of which appear only once. The sequenced material came from PBMCs. Every receptor here comes from a woman between 40 and 55 years old in good health and CMV-seronegative.

This chain uses TRBV27 with TRBJ2-7, with 10 bases aligning to TRBD1. CDR1 MNHEY and CDR2 SMNVEV come from the germline V gene (reference sequence). The V segment lost 5 bases and the J segment 4 bases; nucleotides outside the gene matches: 8. The CDR3 sequence is 15 residues long. The CDR3 DNA reads as TGTGCCAGCAGTCAAAAGACAGGGGGCGAGTACGAGCAGTACTTC. Its protein product is CASSQKTGGEYEQYF.

V is TRBV30 and J is TRBJ1-1; D is possibly TRBD1 (6 bases). Per the germline V gene, CDR1 is GTSNPN and CDR2 is SVGIG (reference sequence). With 4 bases removed from V and 3 bases from J, the gap between germline ends came to 9 bases. The CDR3 contains 12 residues. Written as DNA, the CDR3 is TGTGCCTGGAACGAGGGGGACACTGAAGCTTTCTTT. Its protein is CAWNEGDTEAFF.

V usage is TRBV27 and J usage is TRBJ2-7; 10 bases are a match to TRBD2. Germline CDR1 MNHEY, CDR2 SMNVEV (reference sequence). Trimming cost V 7 bases and J 5 bases; bases outside gene matches: 11. The CDR3 length is 15 residues. Here the CDR3 DNA reads TGTGCCAGCACCTCTGCTGGACTAGCGGTCCACGAGCAGTACTTC. It translates to CASTSAGLAVHEQYF.

This chain uses TRBV28 with TRBJ2-2, with a possible D match to TRBD1 (8 bases). The CDR3 loop spans 18 amino acids. V was cut by 5 bases and J by 6 bases, with 25 bases left in between. Germline loops: CDR1 MDHEN, CDR2 SYDVKM. The CDR3 spells CASSIHPRQGRGAGELFF. The DNA of the CDR3 is TGTGCCAGCAGTATACACCCCCGACAGGGGAGGGGAGCCGGGGAGCTGTTTTTT.

The chain employs TRBV9 and TRBJ2-5; tentative D call: TRBD2 (6 bases). The assigned J gene may be wrong: the sequence end matches TRBJ2-7 better. The germline CDR1 and CDR2 sequences are SGDLS and YYNGEE. The CDR3 is 14 residues long. DNA for the CDR3: TGTGCCAGCAGCGAGTGGGGGGACCACTACGAGCAGTACTTC. This codes for CASSEWGDHYEQYF.

The CDR3 protein is CASSLTGGFNQPQHF. CDR3 bases: TGTGCCAGCAGTTTAACAGGGGGCTTCAATCAGCCCCAGCATTTT. The chain links TRBV27 to TRBJ1-5; TRBD1 matches at 9 bases. The V segment lost 2 bases and the J segment 3 bases; nucleotides outside the gene matches: 2. The CDR3 totals 15 residues. CDR1 is MNHEY and CDR2 is SMNVEV in the germline V gene (reference sequence).

The chain links TRBV5-1 to TRBJ2-3, with 9 bases lining up with TRBD2. Germline CDR1 reads SGHRS; CDR2 reads YFSETQ. V gave up 0 bases and J gave up 2 bases; unmatched junction bases: 4. The CDR3 length is 16 residues. This CDR3 reads CASSLVVAGATDTQYF. The CDR3, as DNA: TGCGCCAGCAGCTTGGTTGTAGCGGGGGCCACAGATACGCAGTATTTT. Full variable domain (outside the CDR3, taken from reference TRBV5-1 and TRBJ2-3): KAGVTQTPRYLIKTRGQQVTLSCSPISGHRSVSWYQQTPGQGLQFLFEYFSETQRNKGNFPGRFSGRQFSNSRSEMNVSTLELGDSALYLCASSLVVAGATDTQYFGPGTRLTVL.

This clone was picked up a small number of times. V gene TRBV9 combines with J gene TRBJ1-6; 10 bases are a match to TRBD1. This CDR3 comprises 19 residues. CDR1 and CDR2 (germline): SGDLS, YYNGEE. V lost 4 bases to trimming and J lost 6 bases; unmatched junction nucleotides: 16. CDR3 DNA sequence: TGTGCCAGCAGCCCACAGCCGGGACAGGGGATCGGGGGTAATTCACCCCTCCACTTT. This translates into CASSPQPGQGIGGNSPLHF.

V usage is TRBV9 and J usage is TRBJ1-1; 8 bases align to TRBD1. V was pared by 4 bases and J by 7 bases, with 6 bases of the junction left unmatched. This CDR3 spans 13 amino acids. The germline gives CDR1 SGDLS, CDR2 YYNGEE. CDR3 sequence: CASSQGAGLEAFF. Written as DNA, the CDR3 is TGTGCCAGCAGCCAGGGGGCAGGGCTTGAAGCTTTCTTT.

This clone was recorded a few times. The chain joins TRBV6-5 to TRBJ1-2; no reliable D call. Between the trimmed V and J ends, which lost 2 bases and 5 bases, there was a span of 12 bases. Germline CDR1 MNHEY, CDR2 SVGAGI. The CDR3 length is 14 residues. DNA for the CDR3: TGTGCCAGCAGTTACGAGTCGGGAGGTTATGGCTACACCTTC. The encoded protein is CASSYESGGYGYTF.

V and J are TRBV13 and TRBJ1-2; TRBD1 matches 11 bases. Per germline, CDR1 PRHDT and CDR2 FYEKMQ (reference sequence). There are 15 residues in the CDR3. The V gene end was trimmed by 4 bases and the J gene end by 4 bases; junction bases not matched to a gene: 5. Here the CDR3 reads CASSSGQGAGYGYTF. CDR3 DNA: TGTGCCAGCAGCTCAGGACAGGGGGCGGGCTATGGCTACACCTTC.

The chain uses TRBV6-5 and TRBJ2-1; D might be TRBD1 (6 bases). This CDR3 region has 14 residues. CDR1 and CDR2 from the germline V gene are MNHEY and SVGAGI. V dropped 6 bases and J dropped 5 bases, with 14 bases sitting between them. The CDR3 loop reads CASRVAGADNEQFF. CDR3 sequence (DNA): TGTGCCAGCAGGGTGGCAGGGGCAGACAATGAGCAGTTCTTC.

The CDR3 nucleotides are TGCGCCAGCAGCCTCCCCCTGAGTTCAGATACGCAGTATTTT. Its translation is CASSLPLSSDTQYF. J is TRBJ2-3 and V is TRBV5-1, with D unclear. This CDR3 is 14 amino acids long. Germline values: CDR1 SGHRS, CDR2 YFSETQ. V was cut by 4 bases and J by 4 bases, with 13 bases left in between.

The chain recombines TRBV7-2 with TRBJ2-5; possible D gene TRBD2, 5 bases. Between the trimmed V and J ends, which lost 2 bases and 5 bases, there was a span of 9 bases. Germline V gene sequence: CDR1 SGHTA, CDR2 FQGNSA. The length of the CDR3 is 13 residues. Here the CDR3 DNA reads TGTGCCAGCAGCTTAAGGAGAGGGGAGACCCAGTACTTC. Its protein product is CASSLRRGETQYF. The whole variable domain, remainder taken from reference TRBV7-2 and TRBJ2-5, is GAGVSQSPSNKVTEKGKDVELRCDPISGHTALYWYRQSLGQGLEFLIYFQGNSAPDKSGLPSDRFSAERTGGSVSTLTIQRTQQEDSAVYLCASSLRRGETQYFGPGTRLLVL.

The genes are TRBV28 and TRBJ2-1, with D tentatively TRBD2 (6 bases). Germline-derived CDR1 and CDR2 are MDHEN and SYDVKM. V was clipped by 4 bases and J by 0 bases, with 10 bases between them. This CDR3 has 15 amino acids. The CDR3 region has the DNA TGTGCCAGCAGTTGGGGGGTCAGCTCCTACAATGAGCAGTTCTTC. Encoded protein: CASSWGVSSYNEQFF.